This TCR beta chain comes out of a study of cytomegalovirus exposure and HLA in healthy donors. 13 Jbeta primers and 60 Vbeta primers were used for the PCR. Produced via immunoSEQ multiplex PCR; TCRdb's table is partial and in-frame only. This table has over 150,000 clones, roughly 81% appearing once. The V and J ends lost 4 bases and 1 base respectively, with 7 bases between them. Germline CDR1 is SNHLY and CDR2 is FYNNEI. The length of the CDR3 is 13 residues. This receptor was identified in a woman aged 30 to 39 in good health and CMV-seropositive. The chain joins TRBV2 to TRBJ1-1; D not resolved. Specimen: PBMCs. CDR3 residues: CASSGSENTEAFF. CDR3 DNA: TGTGCCAGCAGTGGGTCAGAGAACACTGAAGCTTTCTTT.